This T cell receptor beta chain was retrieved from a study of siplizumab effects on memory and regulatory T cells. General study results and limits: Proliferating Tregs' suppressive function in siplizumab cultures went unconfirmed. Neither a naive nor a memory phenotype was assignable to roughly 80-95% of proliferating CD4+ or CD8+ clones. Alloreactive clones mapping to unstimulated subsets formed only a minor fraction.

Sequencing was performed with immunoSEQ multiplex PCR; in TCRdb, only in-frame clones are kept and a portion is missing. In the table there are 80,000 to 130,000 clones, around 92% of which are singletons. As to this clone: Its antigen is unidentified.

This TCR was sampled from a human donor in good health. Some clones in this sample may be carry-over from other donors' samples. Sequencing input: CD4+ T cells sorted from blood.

CDR3 nucleotides: TGCGCCAGCAGCTTGGTAGCGGGAGATTCCTACAATGAGCAGTTCTTC. This gives the protein CASSLVAGDSYNEQFF. The J gene is TRBJ2-1, the V gene TRBV5-1; 9 nucleotides match TRBD2. Germline assignment: CDR1 SGHRS and CDR2 YFSETQ. V was clipped by 0 bases and J by 1 base; unmatched bases: 2. The CDR3 has 16 residues.